This T cell receptor beta chain comes out of a study of blood T cell repertoires in COVID-19. Only in-frame clones appear in the TCRdb table, and some are missing; sequencing was by immunoSEQ multiplex PCR. The data contain 100,000 to 150,000 clones, 70% to 85% of them singletons. The trim removed 6 bases at V and 3 bases at J, leaving 8 bases unmatched. The length of the CDR3 is 16 residues. CDR1 and CDR2 (germline): DFQATT, SNEGSKA (reference sequence). The sample was peripheral blood. This clonotype was sampled from a woman older than 75 with acute or convalescent COVID-19. V and J are TRBV20-1 and TRBJ2-1, with 13 bases aligning to TRBD2. The CDR3 DNA reads TGCAGTGCCAGTGGACTAGCGGGAGTCGTCTACAATGAGCAGTTCTTC. This translates into CSASGLAGVVYNEQFF.